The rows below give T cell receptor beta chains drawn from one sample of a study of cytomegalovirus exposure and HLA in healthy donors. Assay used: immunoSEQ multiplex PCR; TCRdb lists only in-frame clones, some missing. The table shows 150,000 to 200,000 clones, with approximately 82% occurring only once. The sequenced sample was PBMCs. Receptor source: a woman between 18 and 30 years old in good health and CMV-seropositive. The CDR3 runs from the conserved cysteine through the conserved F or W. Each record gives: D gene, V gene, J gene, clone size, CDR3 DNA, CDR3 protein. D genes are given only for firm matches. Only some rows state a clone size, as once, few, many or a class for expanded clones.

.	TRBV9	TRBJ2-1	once	TGTGCCAGCAGCACCCGCCCTAGCTCCTACAATGAGCAGTTCTTC	CASSTRPSSYNEQFF
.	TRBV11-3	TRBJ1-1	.	TGTGCCAGCAGCCCCGGGACTAATGAAGCTTTCTTT	CASSPGTNEAFF
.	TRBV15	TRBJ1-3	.	TGTGCCACCAGCAGGGAAACGGGGGGCGCTGGAAACACCATATATTTT	CATSRETGGAGNTIYF
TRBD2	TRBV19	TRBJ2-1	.	TGTGCCAGTACGCCGAGCGGGGGGCTTTACAATGAGCAGTTCTTC	CASTPSGGLYNEQFF
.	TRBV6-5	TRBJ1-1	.	TGTGCCAGCAGGCGCGGGACTCTGAACACTGAAGCTTTCTTT	CASRRGTLNTEAFF
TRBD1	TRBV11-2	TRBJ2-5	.	TGTGCCAGCAGTAGGACGAGGACAGGGGGGCAAGAGACCCAGTACTTC	CASSRTRTGGQETQYF
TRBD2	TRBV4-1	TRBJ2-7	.	TGCGCCAGCAGCCAAGGAGCCAGCGGGGGGTACGAGCAGTACTTC	CASSQGASGGYEQYF
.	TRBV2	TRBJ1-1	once	TGTGCCAGCAGTGAGGGCAGGTCAGGGGTAGCTTTCTTT	CASSEGRSGVAFF
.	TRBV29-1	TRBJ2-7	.	TGCAGCGTGGAGGGGGGGCCAAGTCCCTACGAGCAGTACTTC	CSVEGGPSPYEQYF
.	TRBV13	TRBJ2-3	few	TGTGCCAGCAGCTCCAGGCTCCCCAATACAGATACGCAGTATTTT	CASSSRLPNTDTQYF
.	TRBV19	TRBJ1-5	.	TGTGCCAGTAGTATACAGGGCCGTCAGCCCCAGCATTTT	CASSIQGRQPQHF
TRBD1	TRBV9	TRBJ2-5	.	TGTGCCAGCAGCGCTTGGACAGGGGGGGAGACCCAGTACTTC	CASSAWTGGETQYF
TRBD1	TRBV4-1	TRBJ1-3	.	TGCGCCAGCAGCCTGGGACAGTCCTCTGGAAACACCATATATTTT	CASSLGQSSGNTIYF
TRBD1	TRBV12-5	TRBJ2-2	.	TGTGCTAGTGGTTTGGAGGGACAGACCGGGGAGCTGTTTTTT	CASGLEGQTGELFF
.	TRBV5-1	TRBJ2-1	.	TGCGCCAGCAGCTTGAACAGGGTGATCTACAATGAGCAGTTCTTC	CASSLNRVIYNEQFF
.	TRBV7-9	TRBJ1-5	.	TGTGCCAGCAGCCTATCCCAACCCCGTTTGGCCCAGCATTTT	CASSLSQPRLAQHF
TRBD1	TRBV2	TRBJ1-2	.	TGTGCCAGCAGACCAACCTTCTTACCGACAGGGGCTGACTATGGCTACACCTTC	CASRPTFLPTGADYGYTF
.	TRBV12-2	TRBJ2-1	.	TGTGCAAGTCGCTCCCCCGGGACTAGGGATTCCAATGAGCAGTTCTTC	CASRSPGTRDSNEQFF
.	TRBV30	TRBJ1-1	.	TGTGCCTCCATCCCCCGCGGGGGGTCCTTTGAAGCTTTCTTT	CASIPRGGSFEAFF
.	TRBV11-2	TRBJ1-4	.	TGTGCCAGCAGCTCCCAGATTAATGAAAAACTGTTTTTT	CASSSQINEKLFF
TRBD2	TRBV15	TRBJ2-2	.	TGTGCCACCAGCAGAGGGGGACTAGACGGCGGGGAGCTGTTTTTT	CATSRGGLDGGELFF
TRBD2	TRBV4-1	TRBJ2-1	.	TGCGCCAGCAGCCAAGCTTCGGGACTAGCGGCTGCGGGGGTACAGTTCTTC	CASSQASGLAAAGVQFF
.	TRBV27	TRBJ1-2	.	TGTGCCAGCAGCTCAGGGGAGAGGGTGGGCGGCTACACCTTC	CASSSGERVGGYTF
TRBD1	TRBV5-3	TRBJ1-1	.	TGTGCCAGAAGCCCGGGGACAGGGGGAATGAACACTGAAGCTTTCTTT	CARSPGTGGMNTEAFF
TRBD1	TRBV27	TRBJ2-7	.	TGTGCCAGCAGTTTAGCGACAGGGAACCACGAGCAGTACTTC	CASSLATGNHEQYF
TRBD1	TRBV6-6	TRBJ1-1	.	TGTGCCAGCAGTATACCGCAGGGGGCTGACACTGAAGCTTTCTTT	CASSIPQGADTEAFF
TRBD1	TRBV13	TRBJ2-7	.	TGTGCCAGCAGCCCCGCATCCGGACAGGGGGGGTACGAGCAGTACTTC	CASSPASGQGGYEQYF
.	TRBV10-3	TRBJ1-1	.	TGTGCCATCAGTGATCGGGTGGAGAGCGGAGCTTTCTTT	CAISDRVESGAFF
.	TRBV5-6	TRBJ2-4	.	TGTGCCAGCAGCTTGTCGGGGTACAAAAACATTCAGTACTTC	CASSLSGYKNIQYF
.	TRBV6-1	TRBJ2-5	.	TGTGCCAGCAGTGAAGCCAAGGGATCGAGGGGGGAGACCCAGTACTTC	CASSEAKGSRGETQYF
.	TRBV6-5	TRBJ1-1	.	TGTGCCAGCAGTTCCGAGGCAGTCGAGAACACTGAAGCTTTCTTT	CASSSEAVENTEAFF
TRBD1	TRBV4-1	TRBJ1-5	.	TGCGCCAGCAGCCCATCTCCTTTTCGGGACAGGGCTCTTTCCTATAGCAATCAGCCCCAGCATTTT	CASSPSPFRDRALSYSNQPQHF
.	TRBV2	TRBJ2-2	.	TGTGCCAGCAGTCCTTACACCGGGGAGCTGTTTTTT	CASSPYTGELFF
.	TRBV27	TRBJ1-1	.	TGTGCCAGCAGTTTCATGGCGGCGAACACTGAAGCTTTCTTT	CASSFMAANTEAFF
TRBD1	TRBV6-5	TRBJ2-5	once	TGTACCAGCAGTACTGAGGACAGGTACCAAGAGACCCAGTACTTC	CTSSTEDRYQETQYF
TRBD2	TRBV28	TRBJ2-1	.	TGTGCCAGCAGTTTCGCTAGCGGGGGGGCGTATGAGCAGTTCTTC	CASSFASGGAYEQFF
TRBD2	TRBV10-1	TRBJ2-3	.	TGCGCCAGCAGTGACACTAGCGGGGACCTAACAGATACGCAGTATTTT	CASSDTSGDLTDTQYF